These T cell receptor beta chains were read from a single sample in a study of OX40 agonist ivuxolimab in advanced cancers. TCRdb keeps only in-frame clones here, not all; method: immunoSEQ multiplex PCR. The table records 74,000 or so clones, 89% of them present only once. The sample here was CD4+ or CD8+ T cells sorted from blood, taken in a trial of the OX40 agonist ivuxolimab. The receptors here all came from an adult with an advanced solid tumor such as melanoma, head and neck, liver or kidney cancer. CDR3s include the opening cysteine and the closing phenylalanine or tryptophan. D genes are given only for firm matches. Size is stated for part of the rows, as once, few or many counts, or as a class when the clone is expanded.

TRBJ2-2 NA NA 16 TRBV5-6 CASTPRVSLPPGELFF TGTGCCAGCACCCCTCGGGTCTCTCTACCCCCCGGGGAGCTGTTTTTT
TRBJ2-1 NA NA 13 TRBV1 CTSSQGPPHTEFF TGCACCAGCAGCCAGGGACCTCCCCATACGGAGTTCTTC
TRBJ2-1 NA TRBD2 14 TRBV11-2 CASNKGLAGNEQFF TGTGCCAGCAACAAGGGACTAGCGGGCAATGAGCAGTTCTTC
TRBJ1-6 NA NA 16 TRBV25-1 CASSARPSSYNSPLHF TGTGCCAGCAGTGCCCGGCCGAGCTCCTATAATTCACCCCTCCACTTT
TRBJ2-3 once TRBD1 15 TRBV5-1 CASSLGTGDTDTQYF TGCGCCAGCAGCTTGGGGACAGGAGACACAGATACGCAGTATTTT
TRBJ1-1 NA NA 15 TRBV28 CASSRYATPADEAFF TGTGCCAGCAGTCGTTACGCGACACCTGCTGATGAAGCTTTCTTT
TRBJ1-2 NA TRBD1 16 TRBV5-1 CASSLGTGARNYGYTF TGCGCCAGCAGCTTGGGGACAGGGGCGAGAAACTATGGCTACACCTTC
TRBJ2-1 NA TRBD2 22 TRBV9 CASSANPFEGTSGRLPFNEQFF TGTGCCAGCAGCGCCAACCCTTTTGAAGGGACTAGCGGGAGACTTCCCTTCAATGAGCAGTTCTTC
TRBJ2-1 NA NA 13 TRBV11-3 CASSLGRYNEQFF TGTGCCAGCAGCTTAGGTCGGTACAATGAGCAGTTCTTC
TRBJ1-2 NA NA 14 TRBV10-3 CAISVGLRLYGYTF TGTGCCATCAGTGTGGGCCTTCGGCTATATGGCTACACCTTC
TRBJ2-5 NA TRBD1 14 TRBV10-3 CAISERDREKTQYF TGTGCCATCAGTGAACGGGACAGGGAGAAGACCCAGTACTTC
TRBJ2-7 NA NA 15 TRBV6-5 CASSYNTPSSYEQYF TGTGCCAGCAGTTATAATACACCGAGCTCCTACGAGCAGTACTTC
TRBJ2-1 NA TRBD2 15 TRBV5-6 CASSRRLAGVNEQFF TGTGCCAGCAGCCGTAGACTAGCGGGGGTCAATGAGCAGTTCTTC
TRBJ2-3 NA NA 16 TRBV5-6 CASSQVGRQYTDTQYF TGTGCCAGCAGCCAAGTGGGCAGACAATACACAGATACGCAGTATTTT
TRBJ1-2 NA TRBD1 14 TRBV2 CASSDLTGSRGYTF TGTGCCAGCAGTGATCTGACAGGGTCGAGGGGCTACACCTTC
TRBJ2-7 once TRBD2 13 TRBV6-1 CAIETSFTYEQYF TGTGCCATCGAGACTAGCTTCACCTACGAGCAGTACTTC
TRBJ1-4 NA NA 15 TRBV21-1 CASSPRGVRGEKLFF TGTGCCAGCAGCCCGAGAGGGGTAAGAGGTGAAAAACTGTTTTTT
TRBJ2-5 few TRBD2 16 TRBV5-1 CASSSRTSGGKETQYF TGCGCCAGCAGCTCTCGGACTAGCGGGGGGAAAGAGACCCAGTACTTC
TRBJ2-7 NA TRBD1 13 TRBV6-5 CASIGQGTWEQYF TGTGCCAGCATAGGACAGGGGACGTGGGAGCAGTACTTC
TRBJ2-6 NA NA 14 TRBV5-1 CASSLDPGANVLTF TGCGCCAGCAGCTTAGACCCGGGGGCCAACGTCCTGACTTTC
TRBJ1-6 few NA 13 TRBV27 CASSFQWNSPLHF TGTGCCAGCAGTTTTCAGTGGAATTCACCCCTCCACTTT
TRBJ2-7 NA TRBD1 14 TRBV7-9 CASSYRTGDYEQYF TGTGCCAGCAGCTACCGGACAGGGGACTACGAGCAGTACTTC
TRBJ1-5 NA TRBD1 13 TRBV10-2 CATGQGSGQPQHF TGCGCCACCGGACAGGGGAGCGGTCAGCCCCAGCATTTT
TRBJ2-7 NA TRBD2 15 TRBV6-5 CASSLRLAGEGEQYF TGTGCCAGCAGCTTAAGACTAGCGGGAGAAGGCGAGCAGTACTTC
TRBJ1-2 NA NA 15 TRBV29-1 CSAVSPGTGTSGYTF TGCAGCGCTGTATCACCCGGGACGGGCACTAGTGGCTACACCTTC
TRBJ2-1 NA TRBD2 15 TRBV19 CASSFLAGGYNEQFF TGTGCCAGTAGTTTCCTAGCGGGAGGGTACAATGAGCAGTTCTTC
TRBJ2-6 NA NA 15 TRBV19 CASTTTHSGANVLTF TGTGCCAGTACCACTACTCACTCTGGGGCCAACGTCCTGACTTTC
TRBJ2-2 NA TRBD2 15 TRBV2 CASSASGANTGELFF TGTGCCAGCAGTGCGAGCGGGGCGAACACCGGGGAGCTGTTTTTT
TRBJ2-5 NA NA 12 TRBV5-1 CASSLGQETQYF TGCGCCAGCAGCTTGGGCCAAGAGACCCAGTACTTC
TRBJ2-3 NA NA 13 TRBV6-5 CASSYPGTDTQYF TGTGCCAGCAGCTACCCGGGCACAGATACGCAGTATTTT
TRBJ1-2 NA NA 12 TRBV28 CASRGSNYGYTF TGTGCCAGCAGGGGATCTAACTATGGCTACACCTTC
TRBJ1-1 NA NA 15 TRBV6-1 CASSERPGGYTEAFF TGTGCCAGCAGTGAAAGGCCCGGGGGGTACACTGAAGCTTTCTTT
TRBJ2-6 NA TRBD1 18 TRBV4-1 CASSTRQGANSGANVLTF TGCGCCAGCAGCACCCGACAGGGGGCTAACTCTGGGGCCAACGTCCTGACTTTC
TRBJ2-7 NA TRBD1 15 TRBV13 CASSPSDRRSYEQYF TGTGCCAGCAGCCCATCGGACAGGCGCTCCTACGAGCAGTACTTC
TRBJ2-2 NA TRBD1 15 TRBV19 CASRPRGLITGELFF TGTGCCAGTAGACCCAGGGGGCTTATCACCGGGGAGCTGTTTTTT
TRBJ2-7 NA NA 15 TRBV4-1 CASSIQGGSSYEQYF TGCGCCAGCAGTATACAGGGTGGGAGCTCCTACGAGCAGTACTTC
TRBJ1-4 NA NA 16 TRBV4-1 CASSQDNLSGYEKLFF TGCGCCAGCAGCCAAGATAACCTCTCGGGGTATGAAAAACTGTTTTTT
TRBJ2-7 few NA 13 TRBV6-6 CATFRAESYEQYF TGTGCCACCTTCCGGGCCGAGAGCTACGAGCAGTACTTC
TRBJ2-7 NA TRBD1 12 TRBV11-2 CASSLGRTGRYF TGTGCCAGCAGCTTAGGAAGGACAGGGAGGTACTTC
TRBJ2-3 NA NA 15 TRBV2 CASWWAESSTDTQYF TGTGCCAGCTGGTGGGCGGAATCTAGCACAGATACGCAGTATTTT
TRBJ2-7 NA TRBD1 15 TRBV6-6 CASSYIGTGSYEQYF TGTGCCAGCAGTTACATCGGGACAGGGTCCTACGAGCAGTACTTC
TRBJ2-7 once TRBD2 15 TRBV9 CASSRTSGIFYEQYF TGTGCCAGCAGCCGGACTAGCGGGATCTTCTACGAGCAGTACTTC
TRBJ1-2 once NA 16 TRBV19 CASRNQVSRDKNGYTF TGTGCCAGTAGAAATCAGGTCTCCCGGGACAAAAATGGCTACACCTTC
TRBJ1-4 NA NA 14 TRBV19 CASSIRGAGEKLFF TGTGCCAGTAGTATCCGGGGGGCCGGTGAAAAACTGTTTTTT
TRBJ1-4 NA TRBD1 16 TRBV5-1 CASSSNGQGAGEKLFF TGCGCCAGCAGCAGCAACGGGCAGGGGGCGGGAGAAAAACTGTTTTTT